One sample yielded the 24 T cell receptor beta chains listed below, sequenced in a study of T cell responses to AZD1222 COVID-19 vaccine. The protocol was immunoSEQ multiplex PCR, while the TCRdb copy is restricted to in-frame clones and leaves out a portion. The repertoire includes 150,000 to 200,000 clones, about 93% of them detected once, and roughly 2% sits in the top ten. This specimen consisted of peripheral blood, obtained 28 days after the second AZD1222 dose. These receptors originate from an adult who received the AZD1222 COVID-19 vaccine.

V usage is TRBV14 and J usage is TRBJ2-4; D unclear. The germline V gene has CDR1 SGHDN and CDR2 FVKESK. Deletions cut 1 base from V and 9 bases from J, with 13 bases between. The CDR3 length is 14 residues. The CDR3 DNA follows: TGTGCCAGCAGCCAAGTCAGCCGGTCGGGCATTCAGTACTTC. As protein: CASSQVSRSGIQYF.

The V gene is TRBV10-1, the J gene TRBJ2-1; D unclear. V lost 5 bases and J lost 6, with 14 bases in between. CDR3 length equals 14 residues. Germline V gene sequence: CDR1 WNHNN, CDR2 SYGVQD (reference sequence). Here the CDR3 reads CASSSGQPPNEQFF. The CDR3 coding sequence is TGCGCCAGCAGTTCCGGGCAACCCCCCAATGAGCAGTTCTTC.

This chain links TRBV28 with TRBJ1-4; D gene uncertain. The CDR3 contains 13 residues. The germline CDR1 and CDR2 sequences are MDHEN and SYDVKM. With 3 bases removed from V and 5 bases from J, the gap between germline ends came to 7 bases. Written as DNA, the CDR3 is TGTGCCAGCAGTTTGCAACAGAATGAAAAACTGTTTTTT. Residues: CASSLQQNEKLFF.

The chain has TRBV2 and TRBJ2-1, with TRBD2 identical over 12 bases. This CDR3 has 16 amino acids. CDR1 is SNHLY, CDR2 FYNNEI, per germline. Trimming at V came to 6 bases and at J to 5 bases, leaving 8 bases not matched to a gene. CDR3 loop: CASRTTLAGGDNEQFF. The CDR3 DNA sequence: TGTGCCAGCAGGACAACTCTAGCGGGAGGGGACAATGAGCAGTTCTTC.

This clone has only one observation. This chain uses TRBV6-2 or TRBV6-3 with TRBJ2-7, with 14 bases that match TRBD2. The CDR3 runs to 17 residues. Losses at the gene ends were 4 bases for V and 7 bases for J; bases not matched to a gene: 12. Germline CDR1 MNHEY, CDR2 SVGEGT. The CDR3 DNA reads as TGTGCCAGCAGTTCGACTAGCGGGAGGGCCAGGTTGGGAGAGCAGTACTTC. Translated: CASSSTSGRARLGEQYF.

The rearrangement links TRBV30 to TRBJ1-1; 7 bases are a match to TRBD1. V lost 4 bases and J lost 1; bases outside the gene matches: 3. Per the germline V gene, CDR1 is GTSNPN and CDR2 is SVGIG (reference sequence). This CDR3 region has 13 residues. The CDR3 protein is CAWTWDRNTEAFF. CDR3 nucleotide sequence: TGTGCCTGGACCTGGGACAGGAACACTGAAGCTTTCTTT.

The V and J genes are TRBV10-3 and TRBJ1-1; D not certain. The CDR3 extends over 15 amino acids. Germline lookup yields CDR1 ENHRY and CDR2 SYGVKD. V gave up 6 bases and J gave up 3 bases, with 17 bases separating them. For the CDR3, the DNA is TGTGCCATCAGCCTCGGACCTTTGGAGGACACTGAAGCTTTCTTT. It specifies CAISLGPLEDTEAFF.

V and J are TRBV5-1 and TRBJ1-3, with D perhaps matching TRBD1 (6 bases). The CDR3 has 14 residues. Trimming took off 0 bases at V and 5 bases at J, with 9 bases between the two ends. Germline-derived CDR1 and CDR2 are SGHRS and YFSETQ. The DNA for the CDR3 is TGCGCCAGCAGCTTGGGCCAGGGGAGAAACACCATATATTTT. It yields the protein CASSLGQGRNTIYF.

The DNA for the CDR3 is TGTGCCAGCAGGCCCCGACAGGGTTATACTGAAGCTTTCTTT. Its translation: CASRPRQGYTEAFF. The V gene is TRBV2, the J gene TRBJ1-1; TRBD1 matches at 7 bases. The CDR3 is made up of 14 amino acids. V shed 6 bases and J 5 bases; nucleotides not matched to a gene: 9. Germline V gene sequence: CDR1 SNHLY, CDR2 FYNNEI. Full variable domain (outside the CDR3, taken from reference TRBV2 and TRBJ1-1): EPEVTQTPSHQVTQMGQEVILRCVPISNHLYFYWYRQILGQKVEFLVSFYNNEISEKSEIFDDQFSVERPDGSNFTLKIRSTKLEDSAMYFCASRPRQGYTEAFFGQGTRLTVV.

In this sample, this clone turned up once. The chain combines TRBV15 with TRBJ2-3; 7 bases fit TRBD2. The CDR3 has 15 amino acids. J lost 5 bases, V lost 0 bases, and 5 bases had no gene match. CDR1 and CDR2 from the germline V gene are LNHNV and YYDKDF (reference sequence). The CDR3 loop is CATSRDELAIDTQYF. Here the CDR3 DNA reads TGTGCCACCAGCAGAGATGAACTAGCGATAGATACGCAGTATTTT.

V and J are TRBV2 and TRBJ2-6, with D possibly being TRBD1 (5 bases). CDR1 SNHLY and CDR2 FYNNEI come from the germline V gene. The V gene lost 0 bases and the J gene lost 4 bases, with 10 bases spanning the gap. The CDR3 spans 16 residues. CDR3 region: CASSEARGSGANVLTF. CDR3 in DNA: TGTGCCAGCAGTGAAGCAAGGGGTTCGGGGGCCAACGTCCTGACTTTC.

The rearrangement joins TRBV2 to TRBJ1-2; 9 bases are shared with TRBD1. The CDR3 spans 15 residues. V trimming: 5 bases; J trimming: 4 bases; junction bases outside the gene matches: 8. Germline-derived CDR1 and CDR2 are SNHLY and FYNNEI. The CDR3 protein is CASSIGDRASYGYTF. The DNA of the CDR3 is TGTGCCAGCAGTATTGGGGACAGGGCGTCCTATGGCTACACCTTC.

V and J are TRBV30 and TRBJ1-3; possibly TRBD1 for D (6 bases). V lost 4 bases, J lost 0 bases, and 10 bases lay in between. CDR1 is GTSNPN, CDR2 SVGIG, per germline (reference sequence). The CDR3 is 14 residues long. The CDR3: CAWTRGYSGNTIYF. CDR3 in DNA: TGTGCCTGGACCAGGGGCTACTCTGGAAACACCATATATTTT. Together with reference TRBV30 and TRBJ1-3, the CDR3 gives the full variable domain: SQTIHQWPATLVQPVGSPLSLECTVEGTSNPNLYWYRQAAGRGLQLLFYSVGIGQISSEVPQNLSASRPQDRQFILSSKKLLLSDSGFYLCAWTRGYSGNTIYFGEGSWLTVV.

The chain combines TRBV7-2 with TRBJ1-5; no clear D gene. The CDR3 is made up of 15 amino acids. The V and J ends lost 4 bases and 5 bases respectively, with 15 bases between them. From germline, CDR1 is SGHTA and CDR2 FQGNSA. The CDR3 sequence is CASSSSYTADQPQHF. The CDR3 DNA sequence: TGTGCCAGCAGCTCCAGCTACACAGCCGATCAGCCCCAGCATTTT.

The J gene is TRBJ2-2, the V gene TRBV9; D is possibly TRBD1 (5 bases). Per germline, CDR1 SGDLS and CDR2 YYNGEE. The CDR3 contains 16 residues. V shed 0 bases and J shed 0 bases, with 9 bases lying between them. In DNA form, the CDR3 reads TGTGCCAGCAGCGTAGGCGGCAGGGCGAACACCGGGGAGCTGTTTTTT. It codes for CASSVGGRANTGELFF. The whole variable domain, remainder taken from reference TRBV9 and TRBJ2-2, is DSGVTQTPKHLITATGQRVTLRCSPRSGDLSVYWYQQSLDQGLQFLIQYYNGEERAKGNILERFSAQQFPDLHSELNLSSLELGDSALYFCASSVGGRANTGELFFGEGSRLTVL.

The V gene is TRBV2, the J gene TRBJ2-3, with 8 bases that match TRBD2. Looked up from germline, CDR1 is SNHLY and CDR2 is FYNNEI. The CDR3 runs 15 residues. V trimming: 4 bases; J trimming: 2 bases; junction bases outside the gene matches: 5. CDR3: CASSVFSGDTDTQYF. The CDR3 DNA follows: TGTGCCAGCAGTGTTTTTAGCGGGGACACAGATACGCAGTATTTT.

The chain uses TRBV7-9 and TRBJ2-5; the D gene is possibly TRBD2 (6 bases). There are 14 residues in the CDR3. Germline values: CDR1 SEHNR, CDR2 FQNEAQ (reference sequence). The V gene lost 7 bases and the J gene lost 5 bases, with 17 bases spanning the gap. CDR3 nucleotide sequence: TGTGCCAGCAAAAGTACCGGGGGAGAGGAGACCCAGTACTTC. Protein product: CASKSTGGEETQYF.

The rearrangement joins TRBV6-5 to TRBJ2-7; D may be TRBD1 or TRBD2 (5 bases each). The V end lost 0 bases, the J end lost 0 bases, and 12 bases lay between the germline ends. This CDR3 has 16 amino acids. The germline V gene encodes CDR1 MNHEY and CDR2 SVGAGI. This CDR3 reads CASSYSRGDPSYEQYF. The DNA for the CDR3 is TGTGCCAGCAGTTACTCCAGAGGGGACCCCTCCTACGAGCAGTACTTC.

V usage is TRBV7-3 and J usage is TRBJ1-1; D unclear. The CDR3 spans 13 residues. V lost 2 bases, J lost 3 bases, and 7 bases lay in between. Looked up from germline, CDR1 is SGHTA and CDR2 is FQGTGA. This CDR3 reads CASSLEVDTEAFF. The CDR3 nucleotides read TGTGCCAGCAGCTTAGAAGTCGACACTGAAGCTTTCTTT.

The chain employs TRBV27 and TRBJ1-5; maybe TRBD1 (6 bases). CDR1 and CDR2 (germline): MNHEY, SMNVEV (reference sequence). The CDR3 loop spans 14 amino acids. Between the trimmed V and J ends, which lost 6 bases and 7 bases, there was a span of 16 bases. Written as DNA, the CDR3 is TGTGCCAGCAGCTTACAGGGTCCCCACCAGCCCCAGCATTTT. Protein sequence: CASSLQGPHQPQHF.

The sample holds one count of this clone. The rearrangement links TRBV10-3 to TRBJ2-2, with TRBD2 matching 8 bases. Germline V CDR1 and CDR2: ENHRY, SYGVKD. This CDR3 spans 14 amino acids. V lost 4 bases to trimming and J lost 6 bases; unmatched junction nucleotides: 4. CDR3 residues: CAISVPSGSGELFF. CDR3 sequence (DNA): TGTGCCATCAGTGTTCCTAGCGGGTCCGGGGAGCTGTTTTTT.

CDR3 nucleotide sequence: TGTGCCAGCAGACCCGGACTAGCGAACTCCTACGAGCAGTACTTC. Translating gives CASRPGLANSYEQYF. The V call is TRBV27, the J call TRBJ2-7, with 9 bases aligning to TRBD2. Looked up from germline, CDR1 is MNHEY and CDR2 is SMNVEV (reference sequence). Germline trimming cut 6 bases from V and 0 bases from J; bases unmatched to any gene: 6. The CDR3 has 15 residues.

This sequence joins TRBV28 and TRBJ1-4; D not resolved. Germline assignment: CDR1 MDHEN and CDR2 SYDVKM. V was cut by 4 bases and J by 8 bases, with 14 bases left in between. This CDR3 has 14 amino acids. As DNA, the CDR3 is TGTGCCAGCAGTTCGGGCCCCGGGAGGGAAAAACTGTTTTTT. Its translation is CASSSGPGREKLFF.

Points on this clone: At one end, the junction sequence differs from germline, possibly due to a read error. The chain links TRBV28 to TRBJ1-4; D remains ambiguous. The CDR3 has 14 residues. Germline loops: CDR1 MDHEN, CDR2 SYDVKM. In nucleotides, the CDR3 is TGTGCCAACAGTTTAGCAGCTTTTAATGAAAAACTGTTTTTT. Its protein product is CANSLAAFNEKLFF.